This T cell receptor beta chain appears in the sequencing data of a study of breast tumors, draining lymph nodes, adjacent tissues. Study-level results: Compared with basal-like, luminal-like tumors shared significantly more repertoire with nontumor tissue. Tumor T cell lymph node origin was a supported hypothesis, not proven. Most tumor T cells seemingly derive from lymph node, then expand in tumor.

Axillary draining lymph nodes of breast cancer patients supplied the node samples. One entry per CDR3 protein, called by TCRdb with MiXCR from the multiplex PCR reads. Of 150,000 to 200,000 distinct CDR3 sequences in the sample, 30% to 35% are singletons; the top ten hold 3.8%. Many counts were recorded for this clonotype. Its antigen is not identified. One end of the junction varies from germline; a read error may be responsible. The source is a female donor with breast cancer. Some clones in this sample may be carry-over from other donors' samples. Input material: axillary lymph node tissue.

The CDR3 DNA sequence: TGTGCCAGCAGTTTAGCGGGAGGGCCGTCAGAGCAGTACTTC. Protein product: CASSLAGGPSEQYF. This rearrangement joins TRBV7-2 to TRBJ2-7, with 11 positions matching TRBD2. This CDR3 region has 14 residues. CDR1 SGHTA and CDR2 FQGNSA come from the germline V gene.